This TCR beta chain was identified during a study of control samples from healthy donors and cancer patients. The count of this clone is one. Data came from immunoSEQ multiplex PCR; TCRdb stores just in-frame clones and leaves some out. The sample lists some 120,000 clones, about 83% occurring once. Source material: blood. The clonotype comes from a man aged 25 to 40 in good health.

CDR3 residues: CASSLAGQPYEQYF. DNA of the CDR3: TGTGCCAGCAGCTTAGCTGGACAGCCCTACGAGCAGTACTTC. The chain joins TRBV11-2 to TRBJ2-7; possible D gene TRBD1, 6 bases. CDR3 length equals 14 residues. The V end lost 1 base, the J end lost 2 bases, and 9 bases lay between the germline ends. Germline V gives CDR1 SGHAT, CDR2 FQNNGV.